This TCR beta chain was identified during a study of blood T cell repertoires in COVID-19. The CDR3 has 16 amino acids. The germline gives CDR1 SGHKS, CDR2 YYEKEE (reference sequence). V lost 4 bases and J lost 6; bases outside the gene matches: 9. Measured with immunoSEQ multiplex PCR; TCRdb has only the in-frame clones, and not every one. The table has some 300,000 clones, roughly 87% seen once. The origin of this receptor is a woman between 25 and 40 years old who had recovered from COVID-19. The rearrangement joins TRBV5-5 to TRBJ1-5; 11 nucleotides agree with TRBD1. Material for sequencing was PBMCs or T cells enriched from blood (not recorded which). The CDR3 protein is CASSPGTGGGSQPQHF. The CDR3 nucleotides read TGTGCCAGCAGCCCAGGGACAGGGGGAGGAAGTCAGCCCCAGCATTTT.